This T cell receptor beta chain is from a study of cytomegalovirus exposure and HLA in healthy donors. The study, taken as a whole, reports: In vitro testing confirmed three CMV-associated chains as specific for CMV antigens.

To note about this clone: The antigen is not known.

The V gene lost 0 bases and the J gene lost 3 bases, with 13 bases spanning the gap. Germline V gene sequence: CDR1 SGDLS, CDR2 YYNGEE. This CDR3 has 15 amino acids. Generated by immunoSEQ multiplex PCR, the TCRdb table keeps only in-frame clones and is missing some. The sample has tens of thousands of clones, around 95% seen once. The clonotype comes from a woman between 18 and 30 years old in good health and CMV-seropositive. The chain combines TRBV9 with TRBJ2-7, with D hard to call. Sequenced: PBMCs. The DNA of the CDR3 is TGTGCCAGCAGCGTAGAGAGCGTCCAAGTCTACGAGCAGTACTTC. Residues: CASSVESVQVYEQYF.